These T cell receptor beta chains were read from a single sample in a study of T cell changes during pregnancy in multiple sclerosis. Method: immunoSEQ multiplex PCR; TCRdb's copy keeps in-frame clones and lacks some. The sample has about 36,000 clones; 70% to 90% are singletons. This specimen consisted of CD4+ T cells from peripheral blood mononuclear cells, obtained in the first trimester of pregnancy. All receptors come from a female donor with multiple sclerosis, enrolled in a pregnancy study. The CDR3 runs from the conserved cysteine through the conserved F or W. The D gene is left open where the match is weak. Clone size, where shown, is once, few, many, or a class for clones that have expanded.

j_call | d_call | v_call | clone_size | cdr3_aa | cdr3_nt
TRBJ2-1 | NA | TRBV19 | NA | CASSPGLENNEQFF | TGTGCCAGTAGCCCGGGTCTAGAGAACAATGAGCAGTTCTTC
TRBJ1-1 | TRBD1 | TRBV23-1 | NA | CASSRQGAPTEAFF | TGCGCCAGCAGTCGGCAGGGGGCGCCGACTGAAGCTTTCTTT
TRBJ2-7 | NA | TRBV5-1 | medium-sized | CASSGQHYEQYF | TGCGCCAGCAGCGGACAGCACTACGAGCAGTACTTC
TRBJ1-6 | NA | TRBV7-2 | NA | CASSLRSGSGNSPLHF | TGTGCCAGCAGCTTAAGATCCGGGTCGGGGAATTCACCCCTCCACTTT
TRBJ2-3 | TRBD2 | TRBV5-6 | NA | CASSFSGGATDTQYF | TGTGCCAGCAGCTTCAGCGGGGGGGCCACAGATACGCAGTATTTT
TRBJ1-2 | NA | TRBV28 | once | CASRSEAVYGYTF | TGTGCCAGCAGGTCAGAGGCGGTCTATGGCTACACCTTC
TRBJ2-1 | NA | TRBV19 | NA | CASRLAPYNEQFF | TGTGCCAGCCGACTCGCCCCCTACAATGAGCAGTTCTTC
TRBJ1-5 | NA | TRBV19 | few | CATRQALANQPQHF | TGTGCCACCCGGCAGGCCCTAGCTAATCAGCCCCAGCATTTT
TRBJ1-2 | NA | TRBV6-5 | few | CASSLQASDYGYTF | TGTGCCAGCAGTCTACAGGCGTCCGACTATGGCTACACCTTC
TRBJ2-3 | NA | TRBV4-2 | NA | CASSQERGIDTQYF | TGTGCCAGCAGCCAAGAGAGGGGGATAGATACGCAGTATTTT
TRBJ1-1 | NA | TRBV19 | NA | CASSVQDLGTEAFF | TGTGCCAGTAGTGTACAGGATTTGGGCACTGAAGCTTTCTTT
TRBJ2-1 | TRBD2 | TRBV14 | NA | CASSQDVWRLAKRNEQFF | TGTGCCAGCAGCCAAGACGTCTGGAGACTAGCGAAACGCAATGAGCAGTTCTTC
TRBJ1-5 | TRBD1 | TRBV30 | NA | CAFSRDRMIRSNQPQHF | TGTGCCTTTTCCCGGGACAGAATGATAAGGTCCAATCAGCCCCAGCATTTT
TRBJ1-4 | NA | TRBV6-1 | NA | CASSETRGEKLFF | TGTGCCAGCAGTGAGACCCGAGGGGAAAAACTGTTTTTT
TRBJ1-4 | NA | TRBV5-6 | NA | CASSLVGVDGNEKLFF | TGTGCCAGCAGCTTGGTAGGGGTGGATGGTAATGAAAAACTGTTTTTT
TRBJ2-4 | TRBD1 | TRBV7-9 | NA | CASSFPGGGIGAKNIQYF | TGTGCCAGCAGCTTTCCAGGGGGCGGGATTGGGGCCAAAAACATTCAGTACTTC
TRBJ1-1 | NA | TRBV6-1 | once | CASSELVENTEAFF | TGTGCCAGCAGTGAACTGGTAGAGAACACTGAAGCTTTCTTT
TRBJ1-1 | TRBD1 | TRBV5-1 | NA | CASSTWTGNTEAFF | TGCGCCAGCAGCACCTGGACAGGCAACACTGAAGCTTTCTTT
TRBJ1-1 | NA | TRBV21-1 | NA | CASSAEAIMNTEAFF | TGTGCCAGCAGCGCGGAGGCTATTATGAACACTGAAGCTTTCTTT
TRBJ1-2 | NA | TRBV10-3 | NA | CATNGQNGYTF | TGTGCCACGAATGGACAGAATGGCTACACCTTC
TRBJ2-1 | TRBD2 | TRBV5-1 | NA | CASSLSPVRTSGRSGDEQFF | TGCGCCAGCAGCTTGTCGCCCGTTAGGACTAGCGGGAGGAGTGGCGATGAGCAGTTCTTC
TRBJ1-3 | NA | TRBV29-1 | NA | CSGSSGNTIYF | TGCAGTGGGAGCTCTGGAAACACCATATATTTT
TRBJ1-1 | TRBD1 | TRBV28 | NA | CASSSSGQGRTEAFF | TGTGCCAGCAGTTCGTCGGGACAGGGGCGCACTGAAGCTTTCTTT
TRBJ1-5 | NA | TRBV2 | NA | CASSGGASNQPQHF | TGTGCCAGCAGCGGAGGAGCTAGCAATCAGCCCCAGCATTTT
TRBJ2-2 | NA | TRBV6-1 | NA | CASSGRRAGELFF | TGTGCCAGCAGTGGAAGGAGGGCCGGGGAGCTGTTTTTT
TRBJ1-1 | TRBD1 | TRBV2 | NA | CASSEGTGIRAEAFF | TGTGCCAGCAGTGAGGGGACAGGGATCAGGGCTGAAGCTTTCTTT
TRBJ1-2 | NA | TRBV5-1 | NA | CASSLELGLGGYTF | TGCGCCAGCAGCTTGGAATTGGGACTGGGAGGCTACACCTTC
TRBJ2-5 | TRBD2 | TRBV5-1 | NA | CASSLTLAGGQETQYF | TGCGCCAGCAGCTTGACCCTAGCGGGAGGGCAAGAGACCCAGTACTTC
TRBJ2-5 | TRBD1 | TRBV11-2 | NA | CASNVDRGQETQYF | TGTGCCAGCAACGTGGACAGGGGCCAAGAGACCCAGTACTTC
TRBJ2-5 | TRBD2 | TRBV5-1 | NA | CASSHTPSGTSGTRTHQETQYF | TGCGCCAGCAGCCACACACCCTCCGGGACTAGCGGGACTAGAACCCACCAAGAGACCCAGTACTTC
TRBJ2-5 | NA | TRBV5-5 | NA | CARDWDTQYF | TGTGCCCGGGACTGGGACACCCAGTACTTC
TRBJ2-1 | NA | TRBV7-2 | NA | CASSLEGGAHNEQFF | TGTGCCAGCAGCTTAGAGGGGGGGGCCCACAATGAGCAGTTCTTC
TRBJ2-4 | NA | TRBV5-1 | NA | CAIPGKTAKNIQYF | TGCGCCATTCCAGGGAAGACGGCCAAAAACATTCAGTACTTC
TRBJ2-1 | TRBD2 | TRBV30 | NA | CAWSGGGSNEQFF | TGTGCCTGGAGTGGTGGCGGGAGCAATGAGCAGTTCTTC
TRBJ2-7 | NA | TRBV20-1 | NA | CSAYRDEQYF | TGCAGTGCATACAGGGACGAGCAGTACTTC
TRBJ1-1 | NA | TRBV28 | once | CASSLEGRGTEAFF | TGTGCCAGCAGTCTGGAGGGGCGCGGCACTGAAGCTTTCTTT
TRBJ1-5 | NA | TRBV19 | NA | CASSSGARQPQHF | TGTGCCAGTAGCTCGGGAGCCCGTCAGCCCCAGCATTTT
TRBJ1-4 | TRBD1 | TRBV28 | NA | CASTAPRQGREKLFF | TGTGCCAGCACCGCACCTCGACAGGGAAGGGAAAAACTGTTTTTT
TRBJ1-2 | NA | TRBV27 | NA | CASSFQGNYGYTF | TGTGCCAGCAGTTTCCAGGGGAACTATGGCTACACCTTC
TRBJ1-5 | NA | TRBV30 | NA | CAWGGQINQPQHF | TGTGCCTGGGGTGGACAGATCAATCAGCCCCAGCATTTT
TRBJ2-7 | TRBD1 | TRBV5-4 | NA | CASSPQGVYEQYF | TGTGCCAGCAGCCCTCAGGGGGTATACGAGCAGTACTTC
TRBJ1-3 | NA | TRBV4-1 | NA | CASSQTQVGNTIYF | TGCGCCAGCAGCCAGACCCAGGTTGGAAACACCATATATTTT
TRBJ2-1 | NA | TRBV6-1 | NA | CASSSGNYNEQFF | TGTGCCAGCAGTAGCGGCAACTACAATGAGCAGTTCTTC
TRBJ2-6 | TRBD2 | TRBV7-9 | NA | CASSLRRGGRSGANVLTF | TGTGCCAGCAGCTTGAGGCGGGGGGGCCGATCTGGGGCCAACGTCCTGACTTTC
TRBJ2-5 | TRBD2 | TRBV7-3 | NA | CASSPGLAGETQYF | TGTGCCAGCAGCCCGGGACTAGCGGGAGAGACCCAGTACTTC
TRBJ2-7 | NA | TRBV7-2 | NA | CASSLAVGGRSRGYEQYF | TGTGCCAGCAGCTTAGCGGTTGGAGGGCGCTCCCGGGGGTACGAGCAGTACTTC
TRBJ2-1 | NA | TRBV27 | NA | CASSLTRVYNEQFF | TGTGCCAGCAGTTTAACGCGGGTCTACAATGAGCAGTTCTTC
TRBJ1-4 | NA | TRBV27 | NA | CASSSPRGEKLFF | TGTGCCAGCAGCAGCCCTCGAGGAGAAAAACTGTTTTTT